These T cell receptor beta chains were read from a single sample in a study of early T cells in non-severe SARS-CoV-2 infection. TCRdb independently ran MiXCR on the 5' RACE reads; one entry per CDR3 protein. The table shows tens of thousands of distinct CDR3 sequences, with around an eighth occurring only once. Sequencing used whole blood. The receptors derive from an adult who was a healthcare worker with PCR-confirmed SARS-CoV-2 infection or an uninfected control (not recorded which). Both conserved end residues are part of each CDR3. A D gene is named only where the DNA matches it firmly. Expanded clones get a size class; other rows say once, few or many, or leave the size out.

D | J | size | V | DNA | CDR3
TRBD1 | TRBJ2-3 | many | TRBV10-3 | TGTGCCATCAGTGGACAGGGGAAAACAGATACGCAGTATTTT | CAISGQGKTDTQYF
TRBD2 | TRBJ2-2 | many | TRBV10-3 | TGTGCCATCAGTGCGACTAGCCCCGGGGAGCTGTTTTTT | CAISATSPGELFF
TRBD1 | TRBJ1-2 | many | TRBV12-3/TRBV12-4 | TGTGCCAGCACCCGGACAGGGGATAACTATGGCTACACCTTC | CASTRTGDNYGYTF
NA | TRBJ1-4 | few | TRBV12-3/TRBV12-4 | TGTGCCAGCAGTCTCCGGGACACAGGCGAAAAACTGTTTTTT | CASSLRDTGEKLFF
NA | TRBJ2-7 | many | TRBV7-9 | TGTGCCAGCAGCTTAGTGACGGCAGGGTTCCTTGAAGAGCAGTACTTC | CASSLVTAGFLEEQYF
TRBD1 | TRBJ1-4 | many | TRBV12-3/TRBV12-4 | TGTGCCAGCAGTCGGGACAGTACCCGGTCGGGACTGTTTTTT | CASSRDSTRSGLFF
NA | TRBJ1-1 | many | TRBV7-6 | TGTGCCAGCAGCTTAGCGGCGAACACTGAAGCTTTCTTT | CASSLAANTEAFF
TRBD1 | TRBJ2-7 | NA | TRBV6-1 | TGTGCCAGCAGCCCCAGGGGGACAGGGGAGCAGTACTTC | CASSPRGTGEQYF
NA | TRBJ2-7 | few | TRBV7-2 | TGTGCCAGCAGCCCCGCAGGGCTGGGGTCCTACGAGCAGTACTTC | CASSPAGLGSYEQYF
NA | TRBJ2-5 | few | TRBV5-1 | TGCGCCAGCAGCTTGGAGGGTAACCAAGAGACCCAGTACTTC | CASSLEGNQETQYF
NA | TRBJ1-6 | many | TRBV20-1 | TGCAGTGCGATAGAAGGACAGACCGAACCTAATTCACCCCTCCACTTT | CSAIEGQTEPNSPLHF
TRBD1 | TRBJ2-7 | few | TRBV12-3/TRBV12-4 | TGTGCCAGCTCCGACACAGGGGGTATCTCCTACGAGCAGTACTTC | CASSDTGGISYEQYF
NA | TRBJ1-6 | many | TRBV7-8 | TGTGCCAGCAGCTTAACGTGGAATTCACCCCTCCACTTT | CASSLTWNSPLHF
NA | TRBJ1-2 | NA | TRBV12-3/TRBV12-4 | TGTGCCAGCAGTTTAGGGGGGACGTACTATGGCTACACCTTC | CASSLGGTYYGYTF
NA | TRBJ2-7 | few | TRBV5-8 | TGTGCCAGCAGCTTTAGCGACTACGAGCAGTACTTC | CASSFSDYEQYF
TRBD2 | TRBJ2-1 | many | TRBV20-1 | TGCAGTGCTAGGCCCCCTCTGCGGCCGAGCGGGGGGCCGGGAGAGCAGTTCTTC | CSARPPLRPSGGPGEQFF
NA | TRBJ2-3 | NA | TRBV12-2 | TGTGCAAGTCGCTTAGAGCTAGTCGGGAGCATAGATACGCAGTATTTT | CASRLELVGSIDTQYF
NA | TRBJ1-1 | many | TRBV3-1 | TGTGCCAGCAGCCAAGAGGCAGGGGTATGGAACACTGAAGCTTTCTTT | CASSQEAGVWNTEAFF
NA | TRBJ2-5 | many | TRBV27 | TGTGCCAGCAGGCCAGGGACAGTCGGGACTCAAGAGACCCAGTACTTC | CASRPGTVGTQETQYF
NA | TRBJ2-1 | NA | TRBV20-1 | TGCAGTGCTAGTCTGACTGGGGGTCCCCAGTTCTTC | CSASLTGGPQFF
TRBD2 | TRBJ2-2 | NA | TRBV12-3/TRBV12-4 | TGTGCCAGCAGTTTGGGCGCGGGGGAGGCCGGGGAGCTGTTTTTT | CASSLGAGEAGELFF
TRBD1 | TRBJ2-3 | many | TRBV5-1 | TGCGCCAGCAGCTGGGACAGCGACGATACGCAGTATTTT | CASSWDSDDTQYF
TRBD1 | TRBJ2-3 | NA | TRBV2 | TGTGCCAGCAGCCGGGGGACAGGCGAGGGAGATACGCAGTATTTT | CASSRGTGEGDTQYF
NA | TRBJ1-1 | many | TRBV11-2 | TGTGCCAGCAGCCATACTCCAGGTGGGCGGAACACTGAAGCTTTCTTT | CASSHTPGGRNTEAFF
NA | TRBJ2-7 | many | TRBV9 | TGTGCCAGCAGCGTAGACACCGGATACGAGCAGTACTTC | CASSVDTGYEQYF
TRBD2 | TRBJ2-1 | NA | TRBV28 | TGTGCCAGCAGCGAGCGGGGGGGCTTTTACAATGAGCAGTTCTTC | CASSERGGFYNEQFF
NA | TRBJ2-7 | NA | TRBV18 | TGTGCCAGCTCACCTCAGGGTGGGAGGAACGAGCAGTACTTC | CASSPQGGRNEQYF
NA | TRBJ2-2 | many | TRBV2 | TGTGCCGGACGGCTTGGGACGAACACCGGGGAGCTGTTTTTT | CAGRLGTNTGELFF
NA | TRBJ2-3 | many | TRBV29-1 | TGCAGCGTTACAGGACACACAGATACGCAGTATTTT | CSVTGHTDTQYF
NA | TRBJ2-7 | NA | TRBV5-1 | TGCGCCAGCAGCTTGGACACCCCTCTCGAGCAGTACTTC | CASSLDTPLEQYF
NA | TRBJ1-1 | NA | TRBV9 | TGTGCCAGCAGCGTAAAAGCCGGGGGCGAAGCTTTCTTT | CASSVKAGGEAFF
TRBD2 | TRBJ2-1 | many | TRBV15 | TGTGCCACCAGCTTTAGCGGGAGCAATGAGCAGTTCTTC | CATSFSGSNEQFF
TRBD2 | TRBJ2-1 | NA | TRBV20-1 | TGCAGTGCCGAGGGGCAGCGGGGAAGCTACAATGAGCAGTTCTTC | CSAEGQRGSYNEQFF
NA | TRBJ2-7 | many | TRBV4-2 | TGTGCCAGCAGCCAAGAGTTCGCGGGACGTTACTACGAGCAGTACTTC | CASSQEFAGRYYEQYF
NA | TRBJ1-5 | NA | TRBV3-1 | TGTGCCAGCAGCCAGGGTGATCAGCCCCAGCATTTT | CASSQGDQPQHF
NA | TRBJ2-3 | few | TRBV20-1 | TGCAGTTTTCAGCTCCAAATCCGCACAGATACGCAGTATTTT | CSFQLQIRTDTQYF
NA | TRBJ2-3 | many | TRBV6-2/TRBV6-3 | TGTGCCAGCAGTTATCCCTGGGGGACTCTCCGGGGCACAGATACGCAGTATTTT | CASSYPWGTLRGTDTQYF
NA | TRBJ1-2 | few | TRBV7-9 | TGTGCCAGCAGCTTTCGAGGCCAGGTTGTGGAATCAAACTATGGCTACACCTTC | CASSFRGQVVESNYGYTF
NA | TRBJ1-1 | many | TRBV29-1 | TGCAGCGTTGAGGCTAACACTGAAGCTTTCTTT | CSVEANTEAFF
NA | TRBJ1-5 | NA | TRBV30 | TGTGCCTGGAGGACAGACAATCAGCCCCAGCATTTT | CAWRTDNQPQHF
TRBD1 | TRBJ1-1 | few | TRBV10-3 | TGTGCCATCAGTGGACAGGGGACGAAGACTGAAGCTTTCTTT | CAISGQGTKTEAFF
NA | TRBJ2-1 | few | TRBV28 | TGTGCCAGCAGTTGGTCGGGAAATGAGCAGTTCTTC | CASSWSGNEQFF
NA | TRBJ2-1 | few | TRBV5-5 | TGTGCCAGCAGCGCACTAGTAACCTCCTACAATGAGCAGTTCTTC | CASSALVTSYNEQFF
TRBD1 | TRBJ2-5 | few | TRBV11-2 | TGTGCCAGCAGCTTCAGGGGGCGCCAAGAGACCCAGTACTTC | CASSFRGRQETQYF
NA | TRBJ2-3 | few | TRBV29-1 | TGCAGCGTTGAAGGGATCGGGGCCGAAAGCACAGATACGCAGTATTTT | CSVEGIGAESTDTQYF
NA | TRBJ2-3 | few | TRBV6-1 | TGTGCCAGCGATTTAACAGATACGCAGTATTTT | CASDLTDTQYF
NA | TRBJ2-7 | few | TRBV6-6 | TGTGCCAGCAGTTACTCTGCGATAGAGTCCTACGAGCAGTACTTC | CASSYSAIESYEQYF
NA | TRBJ1-5 | many | TRBV7-9 | TGTGCCAGCAGCTCCGGGGGACCTACCCGAGGTCAGCCCCAGCATTTT | CASSSGGPTRGQPQHF
NA | TRBJ1-6 | many | TRBV6-5 | TGTGCCAGCAGTCTACTTAGGGGAGGGTCCGCAGCCCATTCACCCCTCCACTTT | CASSLLRGGSAAHSPLHF
NA | TRBJ2-5 | NA | TRBV6-1 | TGTGCCAGCAGTGCGTTCGTGGACTATTCGGAAGAGACCCAGTACTTC | CASSAFVDYSEETQYF
TRBD1 | TRBJ1-2 | many | TRBV28 | TGTGCCAGCAGTTTTCCCCGACAGGGGAACTATGGCTACACCTTC | CASSFPRQGNYGYTF